The table lists the clone carrying this TCR beta chain with a count of one. Germline V gene data show CDR1 as SGHAT and CDR2 as FQDESV (reference sequence). V was trimmed by 5 bases and J by 4 bases, leaving 8 bases between them. This CDR3 is built from 12 residues. The assay was immunoSEQ multiplex PCR, and TCRdb's table has in-frame clones only and misses some. The profile shows tens of thousands of clones, about 93% of them singletons. This record comes from a study of OX40 agonist ivuxolimab in advanced cancers. Whole-study context: A male proportion of over 70% was recorded, with mean age roughly 60 years and range roughly 23 to 79.

The rearrangement uses TRBV11-1 and TRBJ2-5, with D hard to call. The specimen comprised CD4+ or CD8+ T cells sorted from blood, sampled in a trial of the OX40 agonist ivuxolimab. This clonotype was sampled from an adult with an advanced solid tumor such as melanoma, head and neck, liver or kidney cancer. As DNA, the CDR3 is TGTGCCAGCAGCCTCCGAACAGAGACCCAGTACTTC. Protein sequence: CASSLRTETQYF.